These T cell receptor beta chains were read from a single sample in a study of cytomegalovirus exposure and HLA in healthy donors. Assay used: immunoSEQ multiplex PCR; TCRdb lists only in-frame clones, some missing. This table has roughly 110,000 clones, about 84% appearing once. The sequencing sample was made of PBMCs. These receptors came from a man aged 30-40 years in good health and CMV-seronegative. Both conserved end residues are part of each CDR3. A D gene is named only where the DNA matches it firmly. Clone sizes are given selectively: once, few, many, or a class where the clone is expanded.

abundance	v_gene	d_gene	j_gene	CDR3aa	CDR3nt
-	TRBV29-1	TRBD1	TRBJ1-2	CSAPGTGAFGYTF	TGCAGCGCCCCCGGGACAGGGGCTTTTGGCTACACCTTC
-	TRBV28	TRBD2	TRBJ2-1	CASSLLTSGSDNEQFF	TGTGCCAGCAGTTTATTGACTAGCGGGAGTGACAATGAGCAGTTCTTC
-	TRBV28	-	TRBJ2-3	CASSFLQGRTDTQYF	TGTGCCAGCAGTTTTCTGCAGGGGAGAACAGATACGCAGTATTTT
-	TRBV6-4	TRBD2	TRBJ2-1	CASSELATNYNEQFF	TGTGCCAGCAGTGAACTAGCGACGAACTACAATGAGCAGTTCTTC
-	TRBV9	TRBD2	TRBJ2-1	CASSNPGLAGARGHNEQFF	TGTGCCAGCAGCAATCCGGGACTAGCGGGGGCCCGGGGCCACAATGAGCAGTTCTTC
-	TRBV9	TRBD2	TRBJ2-3	CASSVPTSGSPDTQYF	TGTGCCAGCAGCGTGCCAACTAGCGGGAGCCCAGATACGCAGTATTTT
-	TRBV7-3	-	TRBJ2-2	CASSFVASGELFF	TGTGCCAGCAGCTTCGTAGCGTCCGGGGAGCTGTTTTTT
-	TRBV5-1	-	TRBJ1-1	CASRGQYEAFF	TGCGCCAGCAGGGGGCAGTATGAAGCTTTCTTT
-	TRBV6-5	TRBD1	TRBJ2-7	CASSRDRGTYEQYF	TGTGCCAGCAGCAGGGACAGGGGGACCTACGAGCAGTACTTC
-	TRBV29-1	TRBD1	TRBJ2-7	CSGTAGQGRSYEQYF	TGCAGCGGGACTGCGGGACAGGGGCGCTCCTACGAGCAGTACTTC
-	TRBV7-9	TRBD1	TRBJ2-7	CASSDDRGRYEQYF	TGTGCCAGCAGCGACGACAGGGGGCGATACGAGCAGTACTTC
once	TRBV19	-	TRBJ1-1	CASSIAQKNTEAFF	TGTGCCAGTAGTATCGCCCAGAAGAACACTGAAGCTTTCTTT
-	TRBV5-8	-	TRBJ2-7	CASSLRAGPTYEQYF	TGTGCCAGCAGCTTGAGGGCGGGACCAACCTACGAGCAGTACTTC
-	TRBV4-1	-	TRBJ2-1	CASSQGQGTYNEQFF	TGCGCCAGCAGCCAAGGGCAGGGCACCTACAATGAGCAGTTCTTC
few	TRBV6-5	-	TRBJ1-3	CASSVRQVESGTIYF	TGTGCCAGCAGTGTCCGGCAGGTCGAGTCCGGCACCATATATTTT
-	TRBV2	-	TRBJ1-1	CASSEMTFNTEAFF	TGTGCCAGCAGTGAGATGACTTTCAACACTGAAGCTTTCTTT
-	TRBV6-5	-	TRBJ1-1	CASSYSAGAGTEAFF	TGTGCCAGCAGTTACTCTGCAGGGGCTGGCACTGAAGCTTTCTTT
-	TRBV7-2	-	TRBJ2-5	CASSFRRGETQYF	TGTGCCAGCAGCTTTCGCAGGGGAGAGACCCAGTACTTC
-	TRBV4-1	-	TRBJ2-2	CASSRPYQGGPGELFF	TGCGCCAGCAGCCGCCCGTACCAGGGCGGACCCGGGGAGCTGTTTTTT
-	TRBV29-1	-	TRBJ1-1	CSVTSPGGSTEAFF	TGCAGCGTCACATCCCCTGGCGGGAGCACTGAAGCTTTCTTT
-	TRBV6-1	TRBD2	TRBJ2-3	CASSEGLAGGTDTQYF	TGTGCCAGCAGTGAAGGGCTAGCGGGGGGGACAGATACGCAGTATTTT
-	TRBV5-8	-	TRBJ1-2	CASKGGAGYGYTF	TGTGCCAGCAAGGGGGGGGCTGGCTATGGCTACACCTTC
-	TRBV5-3	-	TRBJ2-1	CARSWQVPGLHLQGNEQFF	TGTGCCAGAAGCTGGCAGGTTCCGGGACTACACCTCCAGGGGAATGAGCAGTTCTTC
-	TRBV5-4	TRBD2	TRBJ2-2	CASSLSAGGLGGELFF	TGTGCCAGCAGCTTAAGCGCGGGGGGGCTGGGCGGGGAGCTGTTTTTT
-	TRBV11-2	-	TRBJ1-2	CASSLEQGAYGYTF	TGTGCCAGCAGCTTAGAACAGGGAGCCTATGGCTACACCTTC
-	TRBV5-1	-	TRBJ1-6	CASSLAWGQGGNSPLHF	TGCGCCAGCAGCTTGGCCTGGGGCCAGGGAGGTAATTCACCCCTCCACTTT
-	TRBV5-1	-	TRBJ1-2	CASSGGTVYGYTF	TGCGCCAGCAGCGGGGGGACTGTTTACGGCTACACCTTC
-	TRBV2	TRBD2	TRBJ2-2	CASRKREGRDTGELFF	TGTGCCAGCAGAAAGCGGGAGGGCCGTGACACCGGGGAGCTGTTTTTT
few	TRBV7-8	-	TRBJ1-1	CASSHNGRGKAFF	TGTGCCAGCAGCCACAACGGGAGGGGCAAAGCTTTCTTT
-	TRBV10-3	-	TRBJ2-7	CAISESGSRGHEQYF	TGTGCCATCAGTGAGTCAGGGAGCAGGGGCCACGAGCAGTACTTC
-	TRBV14	TRBD1	TRBJ2-2	CASNRDRATGELFF	TGTGCCAGCAACCGGGACAGGGCCACCGGGGAGCTGTTTTTT
-	TRBV7-6	TRBD2	TRBJ2-1	CASSWLAGRDNEQFF	TGTGCCAGCAGCTGGTTAGCGGGGAGGGACAATGAGCAGTTCTTC
-	TRBV9	-	TRBJ1-6	CASSVGPGLNSPLHF	TGTGCCAGCAGCGTAGGGCCAGGGCTAAATTCACCCCTCCACTTT
-	TRBV9	TRBD2	TRBJ2-3	CASSPGRSSTDTQYF	TGTGCCAGCAGCCCCGGGAGGTCTAGCACAGATACGCAGTATTTT
-	TRBV7-2	TRBD2	TRBJ2-7	CASSLEIAGFSYEQYF	TGTGCCAGCAGCTTAGAGATAGCGGGATTCTCCTACGAGCAGTACTTC